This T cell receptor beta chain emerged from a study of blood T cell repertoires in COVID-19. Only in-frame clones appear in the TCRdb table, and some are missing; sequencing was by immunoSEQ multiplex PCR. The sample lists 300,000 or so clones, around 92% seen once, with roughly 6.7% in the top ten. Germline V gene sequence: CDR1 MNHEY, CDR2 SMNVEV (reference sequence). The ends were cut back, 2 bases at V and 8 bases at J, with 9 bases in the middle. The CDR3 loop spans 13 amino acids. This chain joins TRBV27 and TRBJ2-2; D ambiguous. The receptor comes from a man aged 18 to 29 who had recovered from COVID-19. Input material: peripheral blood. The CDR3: CASSLGVGGELFF. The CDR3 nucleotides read TGTGCCAGCAGTTTAGGAGTCGGTGGGGAGCTGTTTTTT.